The sequence of this T cell receptor (beta chain) was determined in a study of cytomegalovirus exposure and HLA in healthy donors. In the PCR, 60 Vbeta and 13 Jbeta primers were used. This table comes from immunoSEQ multiplex PCR, and its TCRdb copy is limited to in-frame clones, with some not included. The table lists 150,000 to 250,000 clones, roughly 79% of them singletons. This CDR3 is built from 13 residues. V was cut by 1 base and J by 7 bases, with 7 bases left in between. CDR1 MGHRA and CDR2 YSYEKL come from the germline V gene. The sample comprised PBMCs. The genes are TRBV4-1 and TRBJ2-2; possible D gene TRBD2, 5 bases. This clonotype originated in a man in his thirties or forties in good health and CMV-seronegative. The CDR3 loop reads CASSQARDGELFF. The CDR3 DNA reads TGCGCCAGCAGCCAAGCTCGGGACGGGGAGCTGTTTTTT.